The 20 T cell receptor beta chains in this list originate from one sample, sequenced in a study of T cell responses to AZD1222 COVID-19 vaccine. Measured with immunoSEQ multiplex PCR; TCRdb has only the in-frame clones, and not every one. The sample shows some 170,000 clones, 70% to 90% of them seen only once. The material sequenced was peripheral blood, taken 28 days after the second dose of the MenACWY control vaccine. These receptors all stem from an adult who received the MenACWY meningococcal vaccine as a control.

The chain couples TRBV6-5 to TRBJ1-4; no reliable D call. This CDR3 contains 15 residues. The V and J ends lost 2 bases and 8 bases respectively, with 15 bases between them. Germline values: CDR1 MNHEY, CDR2 SVGAGI. The CDR3 DNA follows: TGTGCCAGCAGTTACAGTCACTCGCCGAGAGAAAAACTGTTTTTT. This codes for CASSYSHSPREKLFF.

V gene TRBV30 combines with J gene TRBJ1-3; D ambiguous. Trimming removed 0 bases at V and 3 bases at J, with 6 bases between. The CDR3 runs to 13 residues. CDR1 is GTSNPN and CDR2 is SVGIG in the germline V gene (reference sequence). The CDR3 spells CAWSVPGGNTIYF. The CDR3 DNA reads TGTGCCTGGAGTGTACCGGGTGGAAACACCATATATTTT.

This chain links TRBV6-5 with TRBJ1-1; D not resolved. The CDR3 consists of 12 residues. Deletions cut 0 bases from V and 7 bases from J, with 6 bases between. Looked up from germline, CDR1 is MNHEY and CDR2 is SVGAGI. This CDR3 reads CASSYSRDEAFF. The CDR3 DNA reads TGTGCCAGCAGTTACTCTAGAGATGAAGCTTTCTTT.

The rearrangement uses TRBV7-9 and TRBJ1-1; tentatively, D is TRBD1 (6 bases). The CDR3 is 15 residues long. Trimming took off 1 base at V and 5 bases at J, with 14 bases between the two ends. The V gene's germline CDR1 is SEHNR and CDR2 FQNEAQ (reference sequence). CDR3 protein: CASSLVGGARTEAFF. The DNA for the CDR3 is TGTGCCAGCAGCTTAGTTGGGGGGGCGCGGACTGAAGCTTTCTTT. The full variable domain, in which reference TRBV7-9 and TRBJ1-1 provide the parts outside the CDR3, is DTGVSQNPRHKITKRGQNVTFRCDPISEHNRLYWYRQTLGQGPEFLTYFQNEAQLEKSRLLSDRFSAERPKGSFSTLEIQRTEQGDSAMYLCASSLVGGARTEAFFGQGTRLTVV.

The chain carries TRBV20-1 and TRBJ2-1; D not resolved. Trimming pared 3 bases from V and 3 bases from J, leaving 15 bases between. The CDR3 has 15 residues. Per germline, CDR1 DFQATT and CDR2 SNEGSKA (reference sequence). In DNA, the CDR3 is TGCAGTGCTAGTTATGGTCTAGGCGGCTACAATGAGCAGTTCTTC. Encoded protein: CSASYGLGGYNEQFF.

CDR3: CASSGRQNTGELFF. CDR3 DNA sequence: TGTGCCAGCAGCGGCAGACAGAACACCGGGGAGCTGTTTTTT. The genes are TRBV7-8 and TRBJ2-2, with D unclear. The CDR3 spans 14 residues. Trimming left V 5 bases short and J 1 base short, with 8 bases between. From germline, CDR1 is SGHVS and CDR2 FQNEAQ.

The count of this clone is one. The chain couples TRBV6-5 to TRBJ1-2, with D unresolved. CDR1 MNHEY and CDR2 SVGAGI come from the germline V gene. The germline V and J ends were trimmed by 2 bases and 8 bases, with 12 bases remaining between them. There are 13 residues in the CDR3. The CDR3 DNA reads as TGTGCCAGCAGTTACAGGGATAGCAGGGGCTACACCTTC. Protein product: CASSYRDSRGYTF.

This chain links TRBV9 with TRBJ1-2, with D uncertain. The CDR3 has 12 amino acids. Germline V gene sequence: CDR1 SGDLS, CDR2 YYNGEE. Between the trimmed V and J ends, which lost 3 bases and 7 bases, there was a span of 10 bases. CDR3 DNA: TGTGCCAGCAGCGACCTGGATGGTGGCTACACCTTC. It yields the protein CASSDLDGGYTF.

This chain connects TRBV7-9 to TRBJ2-6; no reliable D call. V lost 1 base and J lost 2, with 15 bases in between. Germline V gives CDR1 SEHNR, CDR2 FQNEAQ (reference sequence). CDR3 length equals 18 residues. The CDR3 region is CASSLGLEGAPGANVLTF. In DNA, the CDR3 is TGTGCCAGCAGCTTAGGGCTCGAAGGAGCTCCTGGGGCCAACGTCCTGACTTTC.

This chain connects TRBV6-1 to TRBJ1-5; 7 bases map to TRBD1. The junction had 14 bases not matched to a gene; V was cut back by 3 bases and J by 0 bases. This CDR3 spans 19 amino acids. Germline CDR1 and CDR2: MNHNS and SASEGT. The CDR3: CASSDVRGRGTASNQPQHF. The CDR3 DNA is TGTGCCAGCAGTGACGTGAGGGGGAGGGGGACAGCTAGCAATCAGCCCCAGCATTTT.

The chain links TRBV4-3 to TRBJ2-3; possible D gene TRBD1, 5 bases. Germline loops: CDR1 LGHNA, CDR2 YSLEER. The CDR3 spans 15 residues. Trimming stripped 1 base from V and 2 bases from J, with 10 bases between. For the CDR3, the DNA is TGCGCCAGCAGCCAAGGAACAGGAGACACAGATACGCAGTATTTT. Its protein product is CASSQGTGDTDTQYF.

The chain combines TRBV5-1 with TRBJ2-4, with 7 nucleotides matching TRBD2. Germline loops: CDR1 SGHRS, CDR2 YFSETQ. The CDR3 length is 16 residues. The V segment lost 0 bases and the J segment 7 bases; nucleotides outside the gene matches: 10. CDR3 amino acids: CASSLDLSGVWNIQYF. The CDR3 DNA sequence: TGCGCCAGCAGCTTGGATCTGAGCGGGGTGTGGAACATTCAGTACTTC.

CDR3 coding DNA: TGTGCCAGTAGTCCACACCAGGGCTATCAGCCCCAGCATTTT. Protein product: CASSPHQGYQPQHF. The chain is built from TRBV19 and TRBJ1-5; a weak D match, TRBD1 (5 bases). This CDR3 spans 14 amino acids. Germline CDR1 LNHDA, CDR2 SQIVND (reference sequence). V lost 5 bases and J 5 bases, leaving 13 bases between the germline ends.

CDR3 DNA: TGTGCCAGCAGCACCCCCTACCATTACGAGCAGTACTTC. This encodes CASSTPYHYEQYF. The gene calls are TRBV7-9 and TRBJ2-7; D not certain. V was trimmed by 5 bases and J by 4 bases, leaving 12 bases between them. The CDR3 is 13 residues long. Germline V gene data show CDR1 as SEHNR and CDR2 as FQNEAQ (reference sequence). The variable domain in full, with the rest retrieved from reference TRBV7-9 and TRBJ2-7, is DTGVSQNPRHKITKRGQNVTFRCDPISEHNRLYWYRQTLGQGPEFLTYFQNEAQLEKSRLLSDRFSAERPKGSFSTLEIQRTEQGDSAMYLCASSTPYHYEQYFGPGTRLTVT.

J is TRBJ2-7 and V is TRBV28; TRBD1 aligns across 12 bases. The germline gives CDR1 MDHEN, CDR2 SYDVKM. This CDR3 region has 16 residues. V was clipped by 1 base and J by 7 bases; unmatched bases: 8. CDR3 sequence reads: CASSLFLGQGAPEQYF. CDR3 DNA: TGTGCCAGCAGTTTATTTTTGGGACAGGGGGCGCCTGAGCAGTACTTC. Looking up the rest from reference TRBV28 and TRBJ2-7 gives the full variable domain: DVKVTQSSRYLVKRTGEKVFLECVQDMDHENMFWYRQDPGLGLRLIYFSYDVKMKEKGDIPEGYSVSREKKERFSLILESASTNQTSMYLCASSLFLGQGAPEQYFGPGTRLTVT.

The V and J genes are TRBV24-1 and TRBJ2-1; tentatively, D is TRBD1 (6 bases). Per the germline V gene, CDR1 is KGHDR and CDR2 is SFDVKD. V was cut by 5 bases and J by 7 bases, with 14 bases left in between. The CDR3 totals 14 residues. In DNA form, the CDR3 reads TGTGCCACCAGTGCGGGACAAGCTGATAATGAGCAGTTCTTC. This codes for CATSAGQADNEQFF.

The chain couples TRBV4-1 to TRBJ2-7; tentative D call: TRBD2 (6 bases). Germline V gives CDR1 MGHRA, CDR2 YSYEKL. This CDR3 contains 13 residues. Trimming removed 4 bases at V and 2 bases at J, with 9 bases between. The CDR3 nucleotides are TGCGCCAGCAGCCCGCGGGGACCCTACGAGCAGTACTTC. Translated, it gives CASSPRGPYEQYF.

The CDR3 region has the DNA TGCAGCGTTCACTCGGGACAGCATTACGAGCAGTACTTC. It specifies CSVHSGQHYEQYF. The chain uses TRBV29-1 and TRBJ2-7, with 7 nucleotides matching TRBD1. The V and J ends lost 5 bases and 4 bases, in that order; junction bases with no gene match: 8. The CDR3 sequence is 13 residues long. From germline, CDR1 is SQVTM and CDR2 ANQGSEA.

J is TRBJ1-1 and V is TRBV7-2; no definite D call. From germline, CDR1 is SGHTA and CDR2 FQGNSA. V gave up 4 bases and J gave up 3 bases, with 12 bases separating them. This CDR3 comprises 14 residues. In DNA, the CDR3 is TGTGCCAGCAGCTCCCAGGAGGGAGACACTGAAGCTTTCTTT. It codes for CASSSQEGDTEAFF.

The chain is built from TRBV24-1 and TRBJ2-5, with D unclear. V was shortened by 9 bases and J by 4 bases, with 8 bases between the two germline ends. CDR1 KGHDR and CDR2 SFDVKD come from the germline V gene. The CDR3 has 11 amino acids. The CDR3 loop reads CATAVAETQYF. The DNA of the CDR3 is TGTGCCACCGCGGTTGCAGAGACCCAGTACTTC.